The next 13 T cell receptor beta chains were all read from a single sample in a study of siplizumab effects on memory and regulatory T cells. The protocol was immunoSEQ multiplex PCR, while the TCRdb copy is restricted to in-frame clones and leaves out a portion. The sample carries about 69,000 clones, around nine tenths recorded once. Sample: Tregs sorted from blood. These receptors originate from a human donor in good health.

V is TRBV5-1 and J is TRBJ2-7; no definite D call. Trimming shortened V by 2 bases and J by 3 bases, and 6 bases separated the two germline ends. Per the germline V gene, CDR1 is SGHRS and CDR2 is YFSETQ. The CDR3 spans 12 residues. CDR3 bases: TGCGCCAGCAGCTTAGGGAACTACGAGCAGTACTTC. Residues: CASSLGNYEQYF.

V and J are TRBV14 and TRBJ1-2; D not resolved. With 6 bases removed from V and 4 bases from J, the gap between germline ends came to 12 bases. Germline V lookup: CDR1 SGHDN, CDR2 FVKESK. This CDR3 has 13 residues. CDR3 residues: CASSPDKFYGYTF. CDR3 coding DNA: TGTGCCAGCAGTCCAGACAAGTTCTATGGCTACACCTTC.

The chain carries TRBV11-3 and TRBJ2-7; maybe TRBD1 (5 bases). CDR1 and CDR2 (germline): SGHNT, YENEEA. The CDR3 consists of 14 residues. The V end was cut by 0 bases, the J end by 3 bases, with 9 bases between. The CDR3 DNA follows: TGTGCCAGCAGCTTAGATGGGGCTAACTACGAGCAGTACTTC. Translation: CASSLDGANYEQYF.

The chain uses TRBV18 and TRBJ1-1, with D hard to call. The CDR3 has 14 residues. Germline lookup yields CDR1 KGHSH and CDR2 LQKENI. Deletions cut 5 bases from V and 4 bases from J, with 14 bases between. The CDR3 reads CASSGRGKGTEAFF. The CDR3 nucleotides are TGTGCCAGCTCAGGAAGAGGGAAGGGCACTGAAGCTTTCTTT.

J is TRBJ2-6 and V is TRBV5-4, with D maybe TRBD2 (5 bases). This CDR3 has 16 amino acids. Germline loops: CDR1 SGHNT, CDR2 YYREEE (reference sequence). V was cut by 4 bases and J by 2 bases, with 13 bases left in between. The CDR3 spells CASSPSLVAGANVLTF. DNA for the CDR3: TGTGCCAGCAGCCCTAGCCTCGTCGCTGGGGCCAACGTCCTGACTTTC.

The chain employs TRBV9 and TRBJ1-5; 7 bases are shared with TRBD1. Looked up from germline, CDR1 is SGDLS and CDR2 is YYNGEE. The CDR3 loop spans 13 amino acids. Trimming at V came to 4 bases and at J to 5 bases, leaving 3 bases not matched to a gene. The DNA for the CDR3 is TGTGCCAGCAGCAAAGACAGGGATCAGCCCCAGCATTTT. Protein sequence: CASSKDRDQPQHF.

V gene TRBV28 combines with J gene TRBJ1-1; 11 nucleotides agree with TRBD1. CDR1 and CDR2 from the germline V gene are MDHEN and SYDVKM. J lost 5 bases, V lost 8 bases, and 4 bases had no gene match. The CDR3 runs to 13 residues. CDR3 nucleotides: TGTGCCAGCGGACAGGGGGCGCGTACTGAAGCTTTCTTT. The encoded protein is CASGQGARTEAFF. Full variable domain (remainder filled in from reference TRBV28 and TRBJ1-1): DVKVTQSSRYLVKRTGEKVFLECVQDMDHENMFWYRQDPGLGLRLIYFSYDVKMKEKGDIPEGYSVSREKKERFSLILESASTNQTSMYLCASGQGARTEAFFGQGTRLTVV.

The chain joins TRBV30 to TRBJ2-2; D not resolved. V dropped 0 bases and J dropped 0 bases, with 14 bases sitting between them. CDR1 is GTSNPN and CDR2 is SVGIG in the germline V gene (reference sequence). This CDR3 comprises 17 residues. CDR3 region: CAWSVRYSRANTGELFF. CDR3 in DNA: TGTGCCTGGAGTGTACGTTATTCTAGAGCGAACACCGGGGAGCTGTTTTTT.

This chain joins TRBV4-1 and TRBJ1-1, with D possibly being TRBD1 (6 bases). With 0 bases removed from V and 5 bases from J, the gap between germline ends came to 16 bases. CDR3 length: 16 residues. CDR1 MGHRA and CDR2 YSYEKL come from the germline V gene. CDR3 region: CASSQDHPGAGTEAFF. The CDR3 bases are TGCGCCAGCAGCCAAGATCACCCAGGGGCAGGGACTGAAGCTTTCTTT.

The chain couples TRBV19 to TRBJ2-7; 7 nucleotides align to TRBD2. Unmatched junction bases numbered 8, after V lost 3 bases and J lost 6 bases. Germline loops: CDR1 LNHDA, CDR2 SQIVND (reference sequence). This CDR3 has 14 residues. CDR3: CASSIGGRNGEQYF. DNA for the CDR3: TGTGCCAGTAGTATCGGCGGGAGAAATGGCGAGCAGTACTTC.

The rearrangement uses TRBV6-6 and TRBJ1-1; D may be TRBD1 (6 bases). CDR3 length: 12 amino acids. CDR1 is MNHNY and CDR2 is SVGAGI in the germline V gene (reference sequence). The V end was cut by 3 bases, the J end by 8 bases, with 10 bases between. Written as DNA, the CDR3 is TGTGCCAGCAGTTATAACAGGGAAGAAGCTTTCTTT. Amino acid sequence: CASSYNREEAFF.

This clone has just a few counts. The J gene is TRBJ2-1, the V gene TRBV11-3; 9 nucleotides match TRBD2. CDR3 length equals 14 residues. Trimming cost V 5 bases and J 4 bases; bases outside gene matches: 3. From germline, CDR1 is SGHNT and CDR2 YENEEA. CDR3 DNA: TGTGCCAGCAGCCCTAGCGGGACTTACAATGAGCAGTTCTTC. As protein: CASSPSGTYNEQFF.

Here the CDR3 reads CASSQARLAGKEDNEQFF. CDR3 DNA sequence: TGTGCCAGCAGCCAAGCTAGGCTAGCGGGGAAGGAGGACAATGAGCAGTTCTTC. This chain uses TRBV4-2 with TRBJ2-1; TRBD2 matches 9 bases. The CDR3 is made up of 18 amino acids. V trimming: 1 base; J trimming: 5 bases; junction bases outside the gene matches: 12. CDR1 is LGHNA, CDR2 YNFKEQ, per germline.